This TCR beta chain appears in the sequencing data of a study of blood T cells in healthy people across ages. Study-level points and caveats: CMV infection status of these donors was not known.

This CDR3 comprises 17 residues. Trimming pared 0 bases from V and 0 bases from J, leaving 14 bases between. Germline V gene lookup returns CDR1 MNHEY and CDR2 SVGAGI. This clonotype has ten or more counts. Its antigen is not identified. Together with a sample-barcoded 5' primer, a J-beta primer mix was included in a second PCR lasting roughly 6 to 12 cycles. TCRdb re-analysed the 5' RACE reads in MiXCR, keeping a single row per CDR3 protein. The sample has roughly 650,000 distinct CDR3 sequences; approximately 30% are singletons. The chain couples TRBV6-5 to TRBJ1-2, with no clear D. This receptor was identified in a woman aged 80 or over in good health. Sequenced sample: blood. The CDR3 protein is CASSYSSFGRPNYGYTF. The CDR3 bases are TGTGCCAGCAGTTACTCGAGTTTTGGTAGACCTAACTATGGCTACACCTTC.